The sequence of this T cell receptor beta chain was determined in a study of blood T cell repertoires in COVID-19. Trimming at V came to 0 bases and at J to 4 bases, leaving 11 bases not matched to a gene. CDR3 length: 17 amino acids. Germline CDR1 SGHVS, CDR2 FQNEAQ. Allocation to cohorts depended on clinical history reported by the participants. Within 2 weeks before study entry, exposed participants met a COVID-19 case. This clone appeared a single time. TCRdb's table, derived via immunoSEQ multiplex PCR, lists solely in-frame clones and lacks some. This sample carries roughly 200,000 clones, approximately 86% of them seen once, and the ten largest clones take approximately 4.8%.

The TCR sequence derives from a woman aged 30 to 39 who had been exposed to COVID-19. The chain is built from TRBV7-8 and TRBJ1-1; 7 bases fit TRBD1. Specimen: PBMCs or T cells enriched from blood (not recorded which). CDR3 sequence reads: CASSLANRGSVTTEAFF. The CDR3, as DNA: TGTGCCAGCAGCTTAGCGAACAGGGGTTCGGTGACCACTGAAGCTTTCTTT.